The present TCR beta chain was sequenced within a study of blood T cell repertoires in COVID-19. In the study overall: Samples of COVID-19 (acute and convalescent) were obtained from the United States, Italy and Spain.

Study processing details: Reference gene primer amplification gave estimated nucleated cell counts. Measured with immunoSEQ multiplex PCR; TCRdb has only the in-frame clones, and not every one. The V and J calls and the clone size are those of that table, but D and trimming were determined from the DNA. The sample lists 160,000 or so clones, 80% to 90% occurring once. Sequencing was performed on peripheral blood. The TCR originated in an older woman with acute or convalescent COVID-19.

CDR3 bases: TGCGCCAGCAGCTCTGGATCCGGGACAACTAATGAAAAACTGTTTTTT. Protein: CASSSGSGTTNEKLFF. The V gene is TRBV5-1, the J gene TRBJ1-4, with D uncertain. CDR3 size: 16 residues. Germline assignment: CDR1 SGHRS and CDR2 YFSETQ. Trimming took 3 bases from V and 0 from J, leaving 12 bases between them.